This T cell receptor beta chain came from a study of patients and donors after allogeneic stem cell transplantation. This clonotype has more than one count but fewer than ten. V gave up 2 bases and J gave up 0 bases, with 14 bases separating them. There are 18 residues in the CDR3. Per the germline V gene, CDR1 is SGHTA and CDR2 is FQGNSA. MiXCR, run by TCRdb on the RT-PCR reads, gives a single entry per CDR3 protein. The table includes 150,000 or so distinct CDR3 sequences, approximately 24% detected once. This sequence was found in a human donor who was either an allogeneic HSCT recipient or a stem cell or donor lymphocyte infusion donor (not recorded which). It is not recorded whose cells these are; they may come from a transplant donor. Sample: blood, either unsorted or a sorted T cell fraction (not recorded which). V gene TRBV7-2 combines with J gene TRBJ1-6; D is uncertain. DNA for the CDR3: TGTGCCAGCAGCTTAAAATTCCGAACGAGCTCCTATAATTCACCCCTCCACTTT. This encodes CASSLKFRTSSYNSPLHF.